The next 18 T cell receptor beta chains were all read from a single sample in a study of blood T cells in healthy people across ages (dated by TCRdb to 2015 to 2017). To prepare the library, 5' RACE was applied. Sequencing used an Illumina HiSeq 2500. A second about 7 to 11 cycle PCR used a sample-barcoded 5' primer and a J-beta primer mix. TCRdb reran the public reads through fastp at Q25 and MiXCR, keeping productive beta chains. Merged by CDR3 protein, the rows form single entries marked with the most common genes and DNA. The sample table holds 600,000 or so distinct CDR3 sequences, of which 45% to 55% were seen once. The ten largest clones represent approximately 25% of the sample. The sequenced material came from blood. These receptor sequences come from a man older than 75 in good health.

Only a few counts were recorded for this clonotype. The V and J genes are TRBV3-1 and TRBJ2-2; D gene unclear. This CDR3 region has 15 residues. Trimming stripped 1 base from V and 4 bases from J, with 10 bases between. Germline values: CDR1 LGHDT, CDR2 YNNKEL (reference sequence). For the CDR3, the DNA is TGTGCCAGCAGCCAAGTACGGCTGTCCACCGGGGAGCTGTTTTTT. Translation: CASSQVRLSTGELFF.

This clonotype was counted between two and nine times. This chain joins TRBV9 and TRBJ1-1; no reliable D call. The V gene lost 3 bases and the J gene lost 0 bases, with 6 bases spanning the gap. CDR3 length equals 13 residues. Germline V lookup: CDR1 SGDLS, CDR2 YYNGEE. The CDR3 DNA reads TGTGCCAGCAGCGCCGGATTGAACACTGAAGCTTTCTTT. It encodes CASSAGLNTEAFF.

As regards this clonotype: A read error may explain this, as a much larger clone is one base away. The CDR3 DNA reads as TGTGCCAGCATTTACTCGAGACCTCAAGAGACCCAGTACTTC. Protein: CASIYSRPQETQYF. The V call is TRBV6-6, the J call TRBJ2-5, with no clear D. Germline V CDR1 and CDR2: MNHNY, SVGAGI (reference sequence). This CDR3 comprises 14 residues.

This chain joins TRBV4-3 and TRBJ1-1; weak D call: TRBD1 (6 bases). CDR3 length: 14 residues. V was cut by 5 bases and J by 4 bases, with 14 bases left in between. Germline assignment: CDR1 LGHNA and CDR2 YSLEER. The CDR3 region is CASSLDRTSTEAFF. The CDR3 nucleotides are TGCGCCAGCAGCTTGGACAGAACCTCCACTGAAGCTTTCTTT.

Ten or more counts support this clonotype. The V call is TRBV10-3, the J call TRBJ2-3; D unresolved. With 4 bases removed from V and 0 bases from J, the gap between germline ends came to 8 bases. Germline CDR1 ENHRY, CDR2 SYGVKD. The CDR3 is 14 residues long. This chain's CDR3 is CAISVRSSTDTQYF. The DNA for the CDR3 is TGTGCCATCAGTGTGCGATCTAGCACAGATACGCAGTATTTT.

The J gene is TRBJ2-1, the V gene TRBV5-1; D uncertain. The CDR3 is 14 amino acids. Germline V gene data show CDR1 as SGHRS and CDR2 as YFSETQ. V was clipped by 0 bases and J by 4 bases, with 8 bases between them. The CDR3 spells CASSLDAQYNEQFF. CDR3 sequence (DNA): TGCGCCAGCAGCTTGGACGCGCAGTACAATGAGCAGTTCTTC.

This clonotype came up once. It may be a read error: a sequence one base away is much more abundant. V and J are TRBV6-6 and TRBJ2-7; D perhaps matches TRBD2 (5 bases). The CDR3 loop spans 16 amino acids. Germline V gene data show CDR1 as MNHNY and CDR2 as SVGAGI (reference sequence). CDR3 sequence (DNA): TGTGCCAGCAGTTACTCGAGTCGGAGGAGCTCCTACGAGCGGTACTTC. Translation: CASSYSSRRSSYERYF.

This clonotype was found a few times. This chain connects TRBV24-1 to TRBJ2-3; D is unclear. CDR3 length: 14 amino acids. The germline CDR1 and CDR2 sequences are KGHDR and SFDVKD. Trimming shortened V by 5 bases and J by 0 bases, and 8 bases separated the two germline ends. CDR3 amino acids: CATSGFSSTDTQYF. The CDR3 DNA reads TGTGCCACCAGTGGGTTTTCTAGCACAGATACGCAGTATTTT.

In DNA form, the CDR3 reads TGTGCCAGCAGCTTAATCGGATATGGCTACACCTTC. This encodes CASSLIGYGYTF. The gene calls are TRBV7-9 and TRBJ1-2; D is unresolved. The V end was cut by 2 bases, the J end by 5 bases, with 6 bases between. This CDR3 has 12 amino acids. CDR1 SEHNR and CDR2 FQNEAQ come from the germline V gene (reference sequence).

The rearrangement uses TRBV10-3 and TRBJ2-1, with a possible D match to TRBD2 (5 bases). The germline CDR1 and CDR2 sequences are ENHRY and SYGVKD. The CDR3 contains 12 residues. Trimming left V 6 bases short and J 8 bases short, with 11 bases between. The CDR3 DNA reads as TGTGCCATCAGGTGGAGGAGCGATGAGCAGTTCTTC. Translating gives CAIRWRSDEQFF.

Details on this clonotype: The junction does not match germline at one end; this may be a read error. V gene TRBV28 combines with J gene TRBJ2-3; a possible D gene is TRBD2 (6 bases). Germline CDR1 MDHEN, CDR2 SYDVKM. The CDR3 has 13 amino acids. The DNA of the CDR3 is TGTGCCGGCAGTTTCGGAGGGACAGATACGCAGTATTTT. Protein: CAGSFGGTDTQYF.

Details on this clonotype: One end of the junction varies from germline; a read error may be responsible. The CDR3 sequence: CSTRRGRGDSYEQYF. As DNA, the CDR3 is TGCAGTACTAGGAGGGGGCGGGGGGACTCCTACGAGCAGTACTTC. V is TRBV20-1 and J is TRBJ2-7; weak D call: TRBD2 (8 bases). Germline V gene lookup returns CDR1 DFQATT and CDR2 SNEGSKA (reference sequence). The CDR3 sequence is 15 residues long.

This clonotype has just a few counts. The CDR3 protein is CASSQGEWNHEAFF. The CDR3 DNA reads as TGCGCCAGCAGCCAAGGGGAATGGAACCATGAAGCTTTCTTT. The chain uses TRBV4-1 and TRBJ1-1; unclear D gene. Trimming pared 1 base from V and 7 bases from J, leaving 13 bases between. This CDR3 has 14 residues. In germline, CDR1 is MGHRA, CDR2 YSYEKL.

This clonotype was seen repeatedly, ten times or more. The V and J genes are TRBV6-5 and TRBJ2-6; no clear D. CDR3 size: 15 residues. Germline CDR1 and CDR2: MNHEY and SVGAGI. The V gene lost 0 bases and the J gene lost 0 bases, with 3 bases spanning the gap. The CDR3, as DNA: TGTGCCAGCAGTTACTCGTACTCTGGGGCCAACGTCCTGACTTTC. This gives the protein CASSYSYSGANVLTF.

This clonotype has just a few counts. CDR3 in amino acids: CASSVGEGFTDTQYF. The DNA for the CDR3 is TGTGCCAGCAGCGTAGGTGAAGGGTTCACAGATACGCAGTATTTT. This rearrangement joins TRBV9 to TRBJ2-3; D remains unclear. Looked up from germline, CDR1 is SGDLS and CDR2 is YYNGEE. Trimming stripped 0 bases from V and 2 bases from J, with 10 bases between. CDR3 length: 15 amino acids.

A remark on this clonotype: It may be a read error: a sequence one base away is much more abundant. This rearrangement joins TRBV6-5 to TRBJ2-3, with no clear D. Germline CDR1 reads MNHEY; CDR2 reads SVGAGI. This CDR3 has 14 residues. V dropped 5 bases and J dropped 2 bases, with 11 bases sitting between them. CDR3 residues: CASSVPIPTDTQYF. DNA for the CDR3: TGTGCCAGCAGTGTCCCCATACCCACAGATACGCAGTATTTT.

This chain uses TRBV4-1 with TRBJ2-1; D gene ambiguous. This CDR3 is 15 amino acids long. Trimming shortened V by 2 bases and J by 1 base, and 9 bases separated the two germline ends. Germline values: CDR1 MGHRA, CDR2 YSYEKL. CDR3 sequence: CASSQPWGSYNEQFF. CDR3 DNA sequence: TGCGCCAGCAGCCAACCGTGGGGATCCTACAATGAGCAGTTCTTC.

The V and J genes are TRBV4-3 and TRBJ1-6, with a weak D call TRBD1 (5 bases). The CDR3 contains 15 residues. Trimming removed 0 bases at V and 10 bases at J, with 13 bases between. Germline V CDR1 and CDR2: LGHNA, YSLEER. CDR3 DNA sequence: TGCGCCAGCAGCCAAGAGGGGCAGGCGAGGTCACCCCTCCACTTT. This encodes CASSQEGQARSPLHF.